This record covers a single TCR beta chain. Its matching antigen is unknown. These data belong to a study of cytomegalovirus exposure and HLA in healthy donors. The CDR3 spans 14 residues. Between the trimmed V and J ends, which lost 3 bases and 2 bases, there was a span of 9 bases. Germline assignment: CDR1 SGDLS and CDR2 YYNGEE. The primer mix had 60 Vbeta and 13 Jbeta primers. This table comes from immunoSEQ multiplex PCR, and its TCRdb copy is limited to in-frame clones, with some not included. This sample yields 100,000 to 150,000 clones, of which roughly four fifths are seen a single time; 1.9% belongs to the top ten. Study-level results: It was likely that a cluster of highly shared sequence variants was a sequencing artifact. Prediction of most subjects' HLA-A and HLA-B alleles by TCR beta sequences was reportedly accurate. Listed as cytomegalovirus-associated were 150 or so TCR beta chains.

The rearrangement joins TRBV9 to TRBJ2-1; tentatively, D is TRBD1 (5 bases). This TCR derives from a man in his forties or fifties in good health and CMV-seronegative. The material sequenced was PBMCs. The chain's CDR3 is CASSARTTYNEQFF. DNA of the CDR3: TGTGCCAGCAGCGCCAGGACAACCTACAATGAGCAGTTCTTC. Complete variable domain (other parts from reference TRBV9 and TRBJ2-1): DSGVTQTPKHLITATGQRVTLRCSPRSGDLSVYWYQQSLDQGLQFLIQYYNGEERAKGNILERFSAQQFPDLHSELNLSSLELGDSALYFCASSARTTYNEQFFGPGTRLTVL.